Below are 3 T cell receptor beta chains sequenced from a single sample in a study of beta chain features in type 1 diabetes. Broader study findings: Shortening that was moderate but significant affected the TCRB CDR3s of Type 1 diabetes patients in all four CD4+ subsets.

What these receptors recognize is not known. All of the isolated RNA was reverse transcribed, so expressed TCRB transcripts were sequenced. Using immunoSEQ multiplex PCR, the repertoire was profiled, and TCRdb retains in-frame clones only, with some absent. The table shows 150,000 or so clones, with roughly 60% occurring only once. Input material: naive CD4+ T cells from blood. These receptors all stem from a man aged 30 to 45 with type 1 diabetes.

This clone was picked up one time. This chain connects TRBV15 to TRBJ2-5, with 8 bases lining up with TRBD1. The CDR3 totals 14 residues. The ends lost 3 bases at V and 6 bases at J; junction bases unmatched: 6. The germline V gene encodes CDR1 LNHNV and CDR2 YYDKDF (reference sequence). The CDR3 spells CATSSLQGAQTQYF. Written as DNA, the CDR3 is TGTGCCACCAGCAGCTTGCAGGGGGCTCAGACCCAGTACTTC. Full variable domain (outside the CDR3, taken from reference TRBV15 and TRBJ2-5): DAMVIQNPRYQVTQFGKPVTLSCSQTLNHNVMYWYQQKSSQAPKLLFHYYDKDFNNEADTPDNFQSRRPNTSFCFLDIRSPGLGDTAMYLCATSSLQGAQTQYFGPGTRLLVL.

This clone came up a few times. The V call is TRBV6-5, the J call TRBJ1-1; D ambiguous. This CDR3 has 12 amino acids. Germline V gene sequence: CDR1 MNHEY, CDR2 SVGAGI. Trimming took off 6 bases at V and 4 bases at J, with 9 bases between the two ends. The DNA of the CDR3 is TGTGCCAGCAGCCGTCAGAGCACTGAAGCTTTCTTT. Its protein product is CASSRQSTEAFF.

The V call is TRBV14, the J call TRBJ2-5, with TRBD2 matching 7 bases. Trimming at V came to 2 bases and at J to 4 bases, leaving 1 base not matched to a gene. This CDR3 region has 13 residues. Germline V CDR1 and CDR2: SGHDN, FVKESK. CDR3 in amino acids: CASSQWEGETQYF. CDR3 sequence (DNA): TGTGCCAGCAGCCAATGGGAGGGAGAGACCCAGTACTTC. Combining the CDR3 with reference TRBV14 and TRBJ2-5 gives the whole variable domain EAGVTQFPSHSVIEKGQTVTLRCDPISGHDNLYWYRRVMGKEIKFLLHFVKESKQDESGMPNNRFLAERTGGTYSTLKVQPAELEDSGVYFCASSQWEGETQYFGPGTRLLVL.